This section outlines one T cell receptor (beta chain) sequence together with its context. Its target is unknown. Germline-derived CDR1 and CDR2 are SNHLY and FYNNEI. V was pared by 4 bases and J by 3 bases, with 13 bases between. The CDR3 extends over 15 amino acids. Sampling consisted of one heparinised blood draw per donor, averaging approximately 120 mL. This sample stems from a study of beta chain features in type 1 diabetes. Sequenced material consisted of expressed TCRB transcripts (all of the isolated RNA was reverse transcribed). Only in-frame clones appear in the TCRdb table, and some are missing; sequencing was by immunoSEQ multiplex PCR. The top ten hold about 3.9% of the sample, which has about 240,000 clones, around 26% seen once. The study's findings and limits: Overrepresentation of cells with high TCR expression could result from cDNA sequencing.

The source of this sequence is a man aged 30 to 45 in good health. Sequencing was done on a sample of central memory CD4+ T cells from blood. The rearrangement uses TRBV2 and TRBJ1-5, with D possibly matching TRBD1 (6 bases). The CDR3 DNA reads as TGTGCCAGCAGTGTTGACAGGTCCTCCAATCAGCCCCAGCATTTT. Its protein is CASSVDRSSNQPQHF. Looking up the rest from reference TRBV2 and TRBJ1-5 gives the full variable domain: EPEVTQTPSHQVTQMGQEVILRCVPISNHLYFYWYRQILGQKVEFLVSFYNNEISEKSEIFDDQFSVERPDGSNFTLKIRSTKLEDSAMYFCASSVDRSSNQPQHFGDGTRLSIL.